Reported below is one TCR beta chain. Per the original methods: Cell counts per sample came from amplifying reference gene primers. The data were produced by immunoSEQ multiplex PCR, yet TCRdb's version contains in-frame clones alone and is incomplete. V and J calls and clone size are copied from that table; D and trimming were computed from the DNA. The sample carries more than 110,000 clones, 76% recorded once. This specimen belongs to a study of blood T cell repertoires in COVID-19. Turning to the study itself: There were acute and convalescent COVID-19 samples, and they came from the United States, Italy and Spain. In each case, the material was cDNA or gDNA derived from T cells, B-cell-depleted T cells, or PBMCs.

CDR3 length equals 15 residues. The sequence was collected from a woman at least 80 years old with active or convalescent COVID-19. Sequenced input: peripheral blood. This chain uses TRBV21-1 with TRBJ1-5; TRBD1, the table's D call, was not compared with the DNA. TRBV21-1 is recorded as a pseudogene. CDR3 nucleotide sequence: TGTGCCAGCAGCAAAGACAGGGGGAGAAATCAGCCCCAGCATTTT. Amino acid sequence: CASSKDRGRNQPQHF.